This is a list of T cell receptor beta chains from one sample in a study of molecular identifiers for immune sequencing clone quantification. TCRdb reanalysed the PCR reads using MiXCR and keeps one entry per CDR3 protein. This sample has about 10,000 distinct CDR3 sequences, with about a fifth found just once. Sample: naive CD8+ T cells from blood, with Jurkat cell RNA spiked in. The receptors stem from a human donor in good health. Some libraries in this study had Jurkat cell RNA spiked in. CDR3s include the opening cysteine and the closing phenylalanine or tryptophan. A D gene is named only where the DNA matches it firmly. Size tells how often a clone was seen (once, few, many) or the class of an expanded clone, and some rows leave it out.

.	TRBV11-2	TRBJ2-3	14	many	CASSSTRATDTQYF
TRBD1	TRBV15	TRBJ2-2	16	medium-sized	CATSSEGQGTTGELFF
.	TRBV5-4	TRBJ2-7	18	medium-sized	CASSLGPGGQRSSYEQYF
.	TRBV3-1	TRBJ1-3	15	many	CASSQGRSSGNTIYF
.	TRBV19	TRBJ2-7	13	few	CASSIWGSYEQYF
.	TRBV4-3	TRBJ2-2	16	.	CAGTHSGRRKTGELFF
.	TRBV20-1	TRBJ1-2	14	medium-sized	CSARELRGNYGYTF
TRBD1	TRBV4-1	TRBJ1-4	18	.	CASTPDRASPSTNEKLFF
.	TRBV5-1	TRBJ2-1	16	.	CASSSPPTEPYNEQFF
.	TRBV4-1	TRBJ1-1	15	medium-sized	CASSRGAGVDTEAFF
.	TRBV27	TRBJ1-5	14	medium-sized	CASSLIGWNQPQHF
.	TRBV30	TRBJ2-3	14	few	CAWSVIYLADTQYF
.	TRBV20-1	TRBJ1-2	14	medium-sized	CSARDRTVNYGYTF
TRBD1	TRBV12-3/TRBV12-4	TRBJ2-2	15	many	CASSLTGDLTGELFF
TRBD2	TRBV2	TRBJ2-3	15	medium-sized	CASRGTTTRTDTQYF
TRBD2	TRBV3-1	TRBJ2-7	13	medium-sized	CASSPGGYYEQYF
TRBD2	TRBV4-1	TRBJ2-1	14	.	CASSPRGGSSEQFF
TRBD1	TRBV5-5	TRBJ1-1	14	medium-sized	CASSPTGGGSEAFF
.	TRBV6-1	TRBJ1-5	19	medium-sized	CASSEAPGRGSYSNQPQHF
.	TRBV27	TRBJ1-4	14	many	CASSVTGYGEKLFF
.	TRBV12-3/TRBV12-4	TRBJ2-7	11	.	CASGFSGEQYF
.	TRBV2	TRBJ2-7	13	medium-sized	CASTPPGRSEQYF
TRBD2	TRBV4-1	TRBJ2-3	14	medium-sized	CASSRGRGADTQYF
.	TRBV5-6	TRBJ2-7	14	medium-sized	CASSFSSRAYEQYF
.	TRBV6-6	TRBJ2-7	15	.	CVSSYSPRSSYEQYF
.	TRBV7-9	TRBJ2-5	17	few	CARSLGGGARLQETQYF
.	TRBV12-3/TRBV12-4	TRBJ1-5	16	few	CASSFNPGLALQPQHF
TRBD1	TRBV29-1	TRBJ2-1	15	.	CSVVLWDSPYNEQFF
TRBD1	TRBV4-3	TRBJ2-3	16	medium-sized	CASSQENQGAADTQYF
.	TRBV19	TRBJ2-2	15	.	CASSMPTVNTGELFF
.	TRBV4-1	TRBJ2-1	13	medium-sized	CASSQEVGGEQFF
.	TRBV6-2/TRBV6-3	TRBJ1-5	15	medium-sized	CASSFSRQANQPQHF
TRBD1	TRBV12-3/TRBV12-4	TRBJ2-5	13	many	CAISFGQAETQYF
.	TRBV4-2	TRBJ1-5	16	few	CASSQERGASNQPQHF
TRBD1	TRBV7-9	TRBJ2-7	21	medium-sized	CASSPPPAVGTGQVLGYEQYF
.	TRBV20-1	TRBJ2-7	13	medium-sized	CSASPASSYEQYF
.	TRBV15	TRBJ1-5	16	many	CATSRDPRDSNQPQHF
.	TRBV7-9	TRBJ1-2	13	medium-sized	CASSLASYYGYTF
.	TRBV7-9	TRBJ2-1	14	.	CASSFGREHNEQFF
.	TRBV7-6	TRBJ2-7	13	few	CASSLDTTYEQYF
TRBD1	TRBV28	TRBJ2-7	16	few	CASSFPWTGEDYEQYF
.	TRBV10-3	TRBJ2-5	15	few	CAISEGEPAKETRYF
.	TRBV20-1	TRBJ2-4	13	medium-sized	CSARAGDKNIQYF
.	TRBV7-8	TRBJ2-2	17	few	CASSSPPGLANTGQLYF
TRBD2	TRBV7-9	TRBJ2-7	16	many	CASSPTSGDPTYEQYF
.	TRBV2	TRBJ2-1	15	.	CASRLTVAYYNERFF
.	TRBV6-2/TRBV6-3	TRBJ2-7	13	medium-sized	CASSPANAYEQYF
TRBD2	TRBV20-1	TRBJ2-3	16	many	CSARTSGGGSTDTQYF
TRBD2	TRBV2	TRBJ2-3	17	medium-sized	CASSVAGRTLRTDTQYF
.	TRBV20-1	TRBJ1-6	13	many	CSALGQGNSPLHF
.	TRBV4-3	TRBJ2-3	16	medium-sized	CASSQIAPSSTDTQYF
TRBD2	TRBV20-1	TRBJ2-3	19	.	CSAGDGYGLAGVQTDTQYF
TRBD2	TRBV12-3/TRBV12-4	TRBJ2-1	14	.	CASSPAGGPALQFF
TRBD1	TRBV19	TRBJ1-1	13	many	CAIRPGQYTEAFF
.	TRBV29-1	TRBJ2-5	9	many	CSVGETQYF
TRBD1	TRBV6-6	TRBJ2-2	15	many	CASSYGTGYTGELFF
.	TRBV15	TRBJ2-4	14	medium-sized	CATSPTIAKNIQYF
TRBD2	TRBV10-2	TRBJ2-7	13	few	CASEAGGSYEQYF
TRBD1	TRBV6-2/TRBV6-3	TRBJ1-1	13	medium-sized	CASKDRVGTEAFF
.	TRBV12-2	TRBJ1-5	16	few	CASRLTRDRFDQPQHF